These 28 T cell receptor beta chains originate from one sample sequenced in a study of T-cell reconstitution after alpha-beta-depleted transplantation in children. The TCRbeta library was prepared with unique molecular identifiers. TCRdb reprocessed the PCR reads with MiXCR, giving one entry per CDR3 protein. The sample lists around 400,000 distinct CDR3 sequences; around 9.9% were seen once. Sequenced material: PBMCs from the stem cell graft donor, taken from the stem cell graft. The origin of the receptors is a human donor who donated a stem cell graft to a child with acute myeloid leukemia.

This clonotype occurred a few times. This chain links TRBV5-1 with TRBJ1-3, with D possibly being TRBD1 (5 bases). This CDR3 is 16 amino acids long. The germline gives CDR1 SGHRS, CDR2 YFSETQ. V dropped 1 base and J dropped 2 bases, with 13 bases sitting between them. The CDR3 coding sequence is TGCGCCAGCAGCTTGTATGGGCCGGGGGCTGGAAACACCATATATTTT. This codes for CASSLYGPGAGNTIYF.

This clonotype was detected ten times or more. The chain has TRBV5-6 and TRBJ2-5, with TRBD2 as a possible D gene (6 bases). CDR1 SGHDT and CDR2 YYEEEE come from the germline V gene. The CDR3 spans 15 residues. V lost 6 bases, J lost 1 base, and 16 bases lay in between. In nucleotides, the CDR3 is TGTGCCAGCACCACATGGGCACTAGCCCAAGAGACCCAGTACTTC. It encodes CASTTWALAQETQYF.

V gene TRBV11-1 combines with J gene TRBJ1-6, with D perhaps TRBD1 (5 bases). Trimming cost V 5 bases and J 0 bases, with 17 bases left between them. The V gene's germline CDR1 is SGHAT and CDR2 FQDESV (reference sequence). The CDR3 has 18 amino acids. CDR3 protein: CASSRQPISSSYNSPLHF. The CDR3 DNA is TGTGCCAGCAGCCGACAGCCGATATCAAGCTCCTATAATTCACCCCTCCACTTT.

The table lists this clonotype with a few counts. The rearrangement uses TRBV20-1 and TRBJ2-1; D possibly matches TRBD1 or TRBD2 (5 bases each). The V gene lost 6 bases and the J gene lost 0 bases, with 18 bases spanning the gap. Germline V gene data show CDR1 as DFQATT and CDR2 as SNEGSKA (reference sequence). This CDR3 comprises 16 residues. CDR3 coding DNA: TGCAGTGCCGCCAGTCCGGGGCAGAGCTCCTACAATGAGCAGTTCTTC. The encoded protein is CSAASPGQSSYNEQFF.

Many counts were recorded for this clonotype. The chain employs TRBV5-6 and TRBJ2-3; tentative D call: TRBD1 (5 bases). This CDR3 region has 15 residues. Germline CDR1 is SGHDT and CDR2 is YYEEEE. V lost 1 base, J lost 4 bases, and 13 bases lay in between. CDR3 sequence reads: CASSLPRVVADTQYF. CDR3 DNA: TGTGCCAGCAGCTTGCCCAGGGTGGTCGCAGATACGCAGTATTTT.

This sequence joins TRBV4-1 and TRBJ2-1, with D maybe TRBD1 (5 bases). Trimming pared 0 bases from V and 6 bases from J, leaving 15 bases between. Germline CDR1 and CDR2: MGHRA and YSYEKL. The CDR3 is 16 residues long. CDR3 protein: CASSQDFRESSNEQFF. For the CDR3, the DNA is TGCGCCAGCAGCCAAGATTTCAGGGAATCGTCCAATGAGCAGTTCTTC.

This clonotype was detected only a few times. CDR3 bases: TGTGCCAGCTCACCACCGCGGATCTCTGGAAACACCATATATTTT. Its protein product is CASSPPRISGNTIYF. The chain employs TRBV18 and TRBJ1-3; D remains unclear. The CDR3 loop spans 15 amino acids. The germline V gene encodes CDR1 KGHSH and CDR2 LQKENI. V was pared by 0 bases and J by 0 bases, with 6 bases between.

This clonotype was seen more than once but under ten times. The rearrangement uses TRBV7-9 and TRBJ2-7; the match to TRBD2 covers 10 bases. V was pared by 0 bases and J by 4 bases, with 0 bases of the junction left unmatched. Germline CDR1 is SEHNR and CDR2 is FQNEAQ (reference sequence). The CDR3 has 14 amino acids. The CDR3 loop reads CASSLALAGYEQYF. The CDR3 nucleotides read TGTGCCAGCAGCTTAGCACTAGCGGGATACGAGCAGTACTTC.

On this clonotype itself: At one boundary the junction diverges from the germline segment, which might be a read error. The chain links TRBV20-1 to TRBJ1-4; 10 positions match TRBD1. The CDR3 consists of 17 residues. CDR1 and CDR2 (germline): DFQATT, SNEGSKA (reference sequence). CDR3 coding DNA: TGCAGTGCTAGAGATTTCCTAACCGGGACAGGGGCTGAACAACTGTTTTTT. Its protein product is CSARDFLTGTGAEQLFF.

In this sample, this clonotype turned up many times. This chain joins TRBV30 and TRBJ2-2; possible D gene TRBD1, 6 bases. CDR1 GTSNPN and CDR2 SVGIG come from the germline V gene (reference sequence). Trimming took 5 bases from V and 6 from J, leaving 10 bases between them. The CDR3 is 12 residues long. The CDR3 is CAWGTGSGELFF. Here the CDR3 DNA reads TGTGCCTGGGGTACAGGGTCCGGGGAGCTGTTTTTT.

This clonotype was observed a few times. This chain connects TRBV11-2 to TRBJ1-3, with D unclear. CDR3 length: 14 amino acids. V gave up 5 bases and J gave up 0 bases, with 8 bases separating them. In germline, CDR1 is SGHAT, CDR2 FQNNGV. The CDR3: CASSHRSSGNTIYF. The CDR3 DNA reads as TGTGCCAGCAGCCATAGAAGCTCTGGAAACACCATATATTTT.

This clonotype was picked up many times. The V and J genes are TRBV29-1 and TRBJ2-5; D gene ambiguous. Germline lookup yields CDR1 SQVTM and CDR2 ANQGSEA. The CDR3 is 10 amino acids. Trimming stripped 5 bases from V and 4 bases from J, with 5 bases between. CDR3 protein: CSVSGETQYF. For the CDR3, the DNA is TGCAGCGTTTCTGGAGAGACCCAGTACTTC.

This clonotype was recorded many times. The rearrangement joins TRBV7-2 to TRBJ2-5; D possibly corresponds to TRBD2 (5 bases). The CDR3 is made up of 16 amino acids. Germline values: CDR1 SGHTA, CDR2 FQGNSA. V was shortened by 5 bases and J by 5 bases, with 21 bases between the two germline ends. The CDR3 DNA reads as TGTGCCAGCAGCCCGGCGCGGGTGGAACTTAGGGAGACCCAGTACTTC. The encoded protein is CASSPARVELRETQYF.

The CDR3 loop is CASRMGQEQETQYF. The DNA of the CDR3 is TGTGCCAGCAGGATGGGACAGGAGCAAGAGACCCAGTACTTC. The V and J genes are TRBV12-3 or TRBV12-4 and TRBJ2-5; 8 bases fit TRBD1. There are 14 residues in the CDR3. The V and J ends lost 6 bases and 2 bases, in that order; junction bases with no gene match: 5.

This sequence joins TRBV6-1 and TRBJ2-7; D remains ambiguous. Trimming removed 0 bases from V and 0 bases from J, with 6 bases in between. CDR1 MNHNS and CDR2 SASEGT come from the germline V gene. The CDR3 covers 14 residues. The DNA for the CDR3 is TGTGCCAGCAGTGAAGCTGACCCCTCCTACGAGCAGTACGTC. Its protein product is CASSEADPSYEQYV.

This clonotype occurred a few times. The V gene is TRBV12-3 or TRBV12-4, the J gene TRBJ2-3; D is unclear. This CDR3 spans 14 amino acids. The V and J ends lost 6 bases and 2 bases respectively, with 12 bases between them. This CDR3 reads CASRSWVVTDTQYF. In DNA, the CDR3 is TGTGCCAGCAGGTCGTGGGTTGTCACAGATACGCAGTATTTT.

This clonotype was found a few times. V gene TRBV7-3 combines with J gene TRBJ2-2; TRBD2 might be the D (7 bases). Germline V CDR1 and CDR2: SGHTA, FQGTGA. This CDR3 is built from 16 residues. Trimming took off 2 bases at V and 3 bases at J, with 13 bases between the two ends. DNA of the CDR3: TGTGCCAGCAGCTTAGCGGAAGGGGGGGACACCGGGGAGCTGTTTTTT. Translation gives CASSLAEGGDTGELFF.

This clonotype was picked up many times. The V gene is TRBV29-1, the J gene TRBJ1-4; 7 nucleotides match TRBD1. The CDR3 runs to 12 residues. J was trimmed by 8 bases and V by 7 bases; bases with no gene match: 7. Germline V gene sequence: CDR1 SQVTM, CDR2 ANQGSEA. CDR3 in DNA: TGCAGCGCCGAGCAGGGGGGAGAAAAACTGTTTTTT. It codes for CSAEQGGEKLFF.

J is TRBJ2-3 and V is TRBV11-2, with 10 positions matching TRBD2. V was clipped by 1 base and J by 4 bases; unmatched bases: 8. Germline CDR1 SGHAT, CDR2 FQNNGV. The CDR3 is made up of 17 amino acids. CDR3 bases: TGTGCCAGCAGCTTAGGTTGGACTAGCGGATCCTCAGATACGCAGTATTTT. Its protein is CASSLGWTSGSSDTQYF. Variable domain in full (rest from reference TRBV11-2 and TRBJ2-3): EAGVAQSPRYKIIEKRQSVAFWCNPISGHATLYWYQQILGQGPKLLIQFQNNGVVDDSQLPKDRFSAERLKGVDSTLKIQPAKLEDSAVYLCASSLGWTSGSSDTQYFGPGTRLTVL.

This clonotype was seen repeatedly, ten times or more. The gene calls are TRBV15 and TRBJ1-3; D remains unclear. The CDR3 covers 15 residues. Germline lookup yields CDR1 LNHNV and CDR2 YYDKDF (reference sequence). V was pared by 0 bases and J by 4 bases, with 10 bases between. CDR3 DNA sequence: TGTGCCACCAGCAGAGATCTCGACTCGGGAAACACCATATATTTT. This sequence encodes CATSRDLDSGNTIYF. Full variable domain (missing parts from reference TRBV15 and TRBJ1-3): DAMVIQNPRYQVTQFGKPVTLSCSQTLNHNVMYWYQQKSSQAPKLLFHYYDKDFNNEADTPDNFQSRRPNTSFCFLDIRSPGLGDTAMYLCATSRDLDSGNTIYFGEGSWLTVV.

This clonotype was observed a handful of times. V gene TRBV7-9 combines with J gene TRBJ2-2; no clear D. This CDR3 comprises 17 residues. V was trimmed by 2 bases and J by 0 bases, leaving 13 bases between them. The germline V gene encodes CDR1 SEHNR and CDR2 FQNEAQ (reference sequence). CDR3 bases: TGTGCCAGCAGCTTATATCCGGGCAGAACGAACACCGGGGAGCTGTTTTTT. It codes for CASSLYPGRTNTGELFF.

This clonotype occurred a few times. The CDR3: CASRAPDRGAEAFF. DNA of the CDR3: TGTGCCAGCAGGGCTCCTGATCGGGGGGCTGAAGCTTTCTTT. The chain joins TRBV12-3 or TRBV12-4 to TRBJ1-1; maybe TRBD1 (5 bases). The CDR3 is 14 residues long. V lost 6 bases and J lost 6, with 17 bases in between.

This clonotype has a handful of counts. The J gene is TRBJ1-2, the V gene TRBV29-1; D call uncertain. The CDR3 contains 11 residues. Germline CDR1 SQVTM, CDR2 ANQGSEA. V was shortened by 6 bases and J by 4 bases, with 9 bases between the two germline ends. The CDR3 protein is CSVPVSYGYTF. The CDR3 DNA is TGCAGCGTACCGGTGAGCTATGGCTACACCTTC. The full variable domain, rest sourced from reference TRBV29-1 and TRBJ1-2, is SAVISQKPSRDICQRGTSLTIQCQVDSQVTMMFWYRQQPGQSLTLIATANQGSEATYESGFVIDKFPISRPNLTFSTLTVSNMSPEDSSIYLCSVPVSYGYTFGSGTRLTVV.

At least ten counts were recorded for this clonotype. Its ends do not fully match the called genes, so a read error is possible. The chain links TRBV29-1 to TRBJ2-3; 7 nucleotides agree with TRBD2. Germline V gene lookup returns CDR1 SQVTM and CDR2 ANQGSEA. The CDR3 sequence is 13 residues long. This chain's CDR3 is CSVGQTSKDTQYF. DNA for the CDR3: TGCAGCGTCGGCCAGACTAGCAAAGATACGCAGTATTTT.

There are a few counts of this clonotype. V usage is TRBV12-3 or TRBV12-4 and J usage is TRBJ2-5; D is possibly TRBD2 (5 bases). Trimming took off 7 bases at V and 5 bases at J, with 17 bases between the two ends. The CDR3 loop spans 14 amino acids. CDR3 region: CASTPRASWETQYF. Written as DNA, the CDR3 is TGTGCCAGCACCCCGAGGGCTAGCTGGGAGACCCAGTACTTC.

This clonotype was detected many times. The V gene is TRBV20-1, the J gene TRBJ2-5, with 10 bases identical to TRBD2. The CDR3 is made up of 14 amino acids. CDR1 is DFQATT, CDR2 SNEGSKA, per germline (reference sequence). Trimming removed 5 bases from V and 2 bases from J; junction bases left unmatched: 5. CDR3 loop: CSALAGGLQETQYF. The CDR3 DNA follows: TGCAGTGCTTTAGCGGGGGGCTTACAAGAGACCCAGTACTTC.

This clonotype was seen a few times. One end of the junction fails to match germline, which may point to a read error. The chain carries TRBV5-4 and TRBJ2-1; no clear D gene. CDR3 length: 12 residues. CDR1 is SGHNT and CDR2 is YYREEE in the germline V gene (reference sequence). CDR3 nucleotide sequence: TGCGAGTGGTCGGGCTCCTACAATGAGCAGTTCTTC. It translates to CEWSGSYNEQFF.

This clonotype appeared a few times. The V and J genes are TRBV7-9 and TRBJ2-1; 9 bases are shared with TRBD2. This CDR3 region has 16 residues. Per the germline V gene, CDR1 is SEHNR and CDR2 is FQNEAQ (reference sequence). V dropped 5 bases and J dropped 4; count of bases not matched to a gene: 9. The CDR3 DNA is TGTGCCAGCAGCCGCCTAGCGGGAATGACTTACAATGAGCAGTTCTTC. As protein: CASSRLAGMTYNEQFF.